The subject of this entry is one T cell receptor beta chain. Its antigen is as yet unknown. The sequencing depth, 1 in 200,000 to 1 in 1 million T cells, was the target. Sequencing used immunoSEQ multiplex PCR; TCRdb keeps in-frame clones, though not all of them. In the table there are some 30,000 clones, about three quarters of which are singletons. Germline CDR1 is MNHEY and CDR2 is SMNVEV (reference sequence). This CDR3 region has 14 residues. V was shortened by 2 bases and J by 3 bases, with 7 bases between the two germline ends. This sample was taken from a study of cytotoxic CD8 clonotypes in ibrutinib-treated CLL. Study as a whole: The group held 11 relapsed/refractory and around 14 treatment-naive patients, with under 18 IGHV unmutated. General study findings and limits: Stable or contracted on treatment, public clonotypes were also uncommon. Before falling back toward baseline at progression, clonality had risen at the time of ibrutinib response.

The sample consisted of PBMCs, taken after 36 months of ibrutinib treatment. The V gene is TRBV27, the J gene TRBJ1-4, with unresolved D. This receptor was identified in a human donor with chronic lymphocytic leukemia. CDR3 region: CASSLGRANEKLFF. DNA of the CDR3: TGTGCCAGCAGTTTAGGGAGAGCTAATGAAAAACTGTTTTTT.